This TCR beta chain derives from a study of T cell changes during pregnancy in multiple sclerosis. Assay: immunoSEQ multiplex PCR; the TCRdb copy retains only in-frame clones and omits some. The sample has tens of thousands of clones, about 90% seen once. Trimming took off 3 bases at V and 2 bases at J, with 7 bases between the two ends. CDR3 size: 13 residues. Germline V lookup: CDR1 LNHDA, CDR2 SQIVND (reference sequence). The input for sequencing was CD4+ T cells from peripheral blood mononuclear cells, taken after pregnancy. The receptor comes from a female donor with multiple sclerosis, enrolled in a pregnancy study. The chain uses TRBV19 and TRBJ1-2, with D tentatively TRBD1 (5 bases). For the CDR3, the DNA is TGTGCCAGTAGTATGGACACAAACTATGGCTACACCTTC. As protein: CASSMDTNYGYTF.